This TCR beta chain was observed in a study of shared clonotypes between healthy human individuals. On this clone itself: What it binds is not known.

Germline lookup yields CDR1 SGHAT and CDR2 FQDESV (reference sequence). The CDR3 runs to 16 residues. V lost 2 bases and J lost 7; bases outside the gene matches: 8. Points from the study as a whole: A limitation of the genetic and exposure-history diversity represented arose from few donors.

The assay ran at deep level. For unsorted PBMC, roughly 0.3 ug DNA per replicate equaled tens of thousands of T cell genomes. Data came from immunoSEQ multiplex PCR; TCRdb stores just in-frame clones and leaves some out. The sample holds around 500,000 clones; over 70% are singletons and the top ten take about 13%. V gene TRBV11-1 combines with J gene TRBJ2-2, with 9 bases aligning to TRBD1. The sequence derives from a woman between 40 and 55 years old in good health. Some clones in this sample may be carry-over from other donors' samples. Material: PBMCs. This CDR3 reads CASSLYRGRRVGELFF. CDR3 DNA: TGTGCCAGCAGCTTATACAGGGGGCGCCGGGTCGGGGAGCTGTTTTTT.